This TCR beta chain was observed in a study of tumor and adjacent non-tumor tissue in lung cancer. In the study overall: Samples averaged roughly 4.2 million productive TCRbeta reads each.

TCRbeta libraries were built with three rounds of nested PCR, modified from ARM-PCR. TCRdb reprocessed the multiplex PCR reads via MiXCR and lists one record per CDR3 protein. The sample comprises roughly 66,000 distinct CDR3 sequences, about three quarters of which are singletons, and 28% rests with the top ten. No cell sorting was done before RNA was extracted from the tissue. The V gene lost 10 bases and the J gene lost 1 base, with 13 bases spanning the gap. The CDR3 consists of 13 residues. This chain connects TRBV12-3 or TRBV12-4 to TRBJ1-1; D not resolved. The specimen sequenced was lung tumor tissue. This sequence was found in a man aged 55-75 years with non-small cell lung cancer. The CDR3 loop reads CANWPQQNTEAFF. DNA of the CDR3: TGTGCCAACTGGCCACAACAGAACACTGAAGCTTTCTTT.